The 20 T cell receptor beta chains reported below all come from one sample, sequenced in a study of T cell responses to AZD1222 COVID-19 vaccine. Clones were read by immunoSEQ multiplex PCR, and TCRdb kept only the in-frame ones, dropping some. The table includes 95,000 to 150,000 clones, about 88% detected once. This specimen was peripheral blood, taken on day 0 of AZD1222 vaccination. The source of these receptors is an adult in good health.

The rearrangement links TRBV10-1 to TRBJ2-4; the D is unclear. Looked up from germline, CDR1 is WNHNN and CDR2 is SYGVQD (reference sequence). Trimming cost V 6 bases and J 6 bases, with 6 bases left between them. The CDR3 is 11 amino acids. CDR3 nucleotide sequence: TGCGCCAGCAGGGGCAGAAACATTCAGTACTTC. Its translation: CASRGRNIQYF.

J is TRBJ2-2 and V is TRBV4-2; 11 nucleotides align to TRBD2. Germline V lookup: CDR1 LGHNA, CDR2 YNFKEQ. This CDR3 has 16 residues. V dropped 2 bases and J dropped 11; count of bases not matched to a gene: 10. The CDR3: CASSQTGTSGLSELFF. For the CDR3, the DNA is TGTGCCAGCAGCCAAACCGGGACTAGCGGCCTGAGTGAGCTGTTTTTT.

This chain links TRBV7-3 with TRBJ2-3; unclear D gene. Per the germline V gene, CDR1 is SGHTA and CDR2 is FQGTGA. V gave up 5 bases and J gave up 0 bases, with 12 bases separating them. The CDR3 covers 15 residues. The CDR3 region has the DNA TGTGCCAGCAGCGCGGACGTTACTAGCACAGATACGCAGTATTTT. Its translation is CASSADVTSTDTQYF.

This rearrangement joins TRBV27 to TRBJ1-2; D is undetermined. Germline V CDR1 and CDR2: MNHEY, SMNVEV (reference sequence). Between the trimmed V and J ends, which lost 3 bases and 8 bases, there was a span of 16 bases. The CDR3 sequence is 14 residues long. Here the CDR3 DNA reads TGTGCCAGCAGTTTCGGGCAAGGAAGTACCGGCTACACCTTC. This translates into CASSFGQGSTGYTF.

This clone was seen a handful of times. The chain carries TRBV5-1 and TRBJ2-6; either TRBD1 or TRBD2 may supply D (5 bases each). Germline V lookup: CDR1 SGHRS, CDR2 YFSETQ. The CDR3 totals 16 residues. The V gene lost 4 bases and the J gene lost 4 bases, with 15 bases spanning the gap. CDR3: CASSTMGREGANVLTF. In DNA, the CDR3 is TGCGCCAGCAGCACCATGGGACGGGAAGGGGCCAACGTCCTGACTTTC.

The V gene is TRBV9, the J gene TRBJ2-5; 7 bases line up with TRBD1. Germline CDR1 and CDR2: SGDLS and YYNGEE. Trimming removed 2 bases from V and 3 bases from J; junction bases left unmatched: 4. The CDR3 spans 14 residues. The CDR3 loop is CASSVSTGKETQYF. The CDR3 bases are TGTGCCAGCAGCGTCTCGACAGGGAAAGAGACCCAGTACTTC. Variable domain in full (rest from reference TRBV9 and TRBJ2-5): DSGVTQTPKHLITATGQRVTLRCSPRSGDLSVYWYQQSLDQGLQFLIQYYNGEERAKGNILERFSAQQFPDLHSELNLSSLELGDSALYFCASSVSTGKETQYFGPGTRLLVL.

This chain links TRBV30 with TRBJ1-2; D possibly corresponds to TRBD1 (5 bases). V was shortened by 7 bases and J by 6 bases, with 15 bases between the two germline ends. The germline V gene encodes CDR1 GTSNPN and CDR2 SVGIG (reference sequence). This CDR3 comprises 12 residues. The chain's CDR3 is CASYWDVDGYTF. The DNA for the CDR3 is TGTGCCTCCTACTGGGACGTCGATGGCTACACCTTC.

The chain employs TRBV4-2 and TRBJ1-6; D is undetermined. The V end was cut by 0 bases, the J end by 7 bases, with 16 bases between. From germline, CDR1 is LGHNA and CDR2 YNFKEQ. This CDR3 spans 17 amino acids. The CDR3: CASSQDRAPIPNSPLHF. CDR3 DNA: TGTGCCAGCAGCCAAGATCGGGCACCCATCCCGAATTCACCCCTCCACTTT.

The chain carries TRBV9 and TRBJ2-5; D gene uncertain. The V gene's germline CDR1 is SGDLS and CDR2 YYNGEE. Between the trimmed V and J ends, which lost 0 bases and 5 bases, there was a span of 14 bases. The length of the CDR3 is 15 residues. The CDR3 reads CASSVESRVGETQYF. The CDR3 DNA sequence: TGTGCCAGCAGCGTAGAGTCCCGAGTTGGCGAGACCCAGTACTTC.

In this sample, this clone turned up a few times. The rearrangement uses TRBV7-2 and TRBJ1-5; D uncertain. Deletions cut 1 base from V and 4 bases from J, with 11 bases between. This CDR3 comprises 15 residues. The germline V gene has CDR1 SGHTA and CDR2 FQGNSA. CDR3 protein: CASSLEGWGNQPQHF. Written as DNA, the CDR3 is TGTGCCAGCAGCTTAGAAGGGTGGGGAAATCAGCCCCAGCATTTT. The full variable domain, in which reference TRBV7-2 and TRBJ1-5 provide the parts outside the CDR3, is GAGVSQSPSNKVTEKGKDVELRCDPISGHTALYWYRQSLGQGLEFLIYFQGNSAPDKSGLPSDRFSAERTGGSVSTLTIQRTQQEDSAVYLCASSLEGWGNQPQHFGDGTRLSIL.

The V call is TRBV5-1, the J call TRBJ2-1; no clear D. Trimming took off 4 bases at V and 5 bases at J, with 4 bases between the two ends. The CDR3 length is 11 residues. Germline lookup yields CDR1 SGHRS and CDR2 YFSETQ. The chain's CDR3 is CASSQDNEQFF. For the CDR3, the DNA is TGCGCCAGCAGCCAGGACAATGAGCAGTTCTTC.

The chain employs TRBV6-5 and TRBJ1-6, with a possible D match to TRBD1 (6 bases). The ends were cut back, 8 bases at V and 5 bases at J, with 10 bases in the middle. Germline V CDR1 and CDR2: MNHEY, SVGAGI. The CDR3 is made up of 13 amino acids. The DNA of the CDR3 is TGTGCCAGCCGGGGGGCTAATAATTCACCCCTCCACTTT. It is translated as CASRGANNSPLHF.

The chain couples TRBV7-9 to TRBJ2-7, with 7 bases that match TRBD2. V gave up 3 bases and J gave up 0 bases; unmatched junction bases: 5. The CDR3 covers 15 residues. Germline V gene lookup returns CDR1 SEHNR and CDR2 FQNEAQ (reference sequence). Here the CDR3 reads CASSFTSVSSYEQYF. As DNA, the CDR3 is TGTGCCAGCAGCTTCACTAGCGTGAGCTCCTACGAGCAGTACTTC.

The chain recombines TRBV7-3 with TRBJ2-5, with a tentative D call TRBD1 (7 bases). The ends were cut back, 5 bases at V and 3 bases at J, with 13 bases in the middle. The CDR3 is made up of 14 amino acids. CDR1 is SGHTA, CDR2 FQGTGA, per germline. Here the CDR3 DNA reads TGTGCCAGCAGCCGGGGGCAGGGGGAAGAGACCCAGTACTTC. Residues: CASSRGQGEETQYF. Full variable domain (outside the CDR3, taken from reference TRBV7-3 and TRBJ2-5): GAGVSQTPSNKVTEKGKYVELRCDPISGHTALYWYRQSLGQGPEFLIYFQGTGAADDSGLPNDRFFAVRPEGSVSTLKIQRTERGDSAVYLCASSRGQGEETQYFGPGTRLLVL.

The chain carries TRBV11-2 and TRBJ1-3; tentative D call: TRBD1 (5 bases). Trimming stripped 9 bases from V and 3 bases from J, with 18 bases between. The CDR3 length is 15 residues. Germline assignment: CDR1 SGHAT and CDR2 FQNNGV. The CDR3 nucleotides read TGTGCCAGTGTACCAGGGACCCACTTTGGAAACACCATATATTTT. Amino acids: CASVPGTHFGNTIYF. Full variable domain (rest looked up from reference TRBV11-2 and TRBJ1-3): EAGVAQSPRYKIIEKRQSVAFWCNPISGHATLYWYQQILGQGPKLLIQFQNNGVVDDSQLPKDRFSAERLKGVDSTLKIQPAKLEDSAVYLCASVPGTHFGNTIYFGEGSWLTVV.

This clone was observed once. The rearrangement joins TRBV2 to TRBJ1-2; a possible D gene is TRBD1 (6 bases). The CDR3 has 14 amino acids. Trimming took 7 bases from V and 0 from J, leaving 12 bases between them. CDR1 and CDR2 (germline): SNHLY, FYNNEI. The CDR3 sequence: CASNPQGTNYGYTF. CDR3 DNA: TGTGCCAGCAACCCTCAGGGGACTAACTATGGCTACACCTTC. The variable domain in full, completed from reference TRBV2 and TRBJ1-2, reads EPEVTQTPSHQVTQMGQEVILRCVPISNHLYFYWYRQILGQKVEFLVSFYNNEISEKSEIFDDQFSVERPDGSNFTLKIRSTKLEDSAMYFCASNPQGTNYGYTFGSGTRLTVV.

The chain couples TRBV30 to TRBJ1-1; 8 nucleotides line up with TRBD1. Germline V lookup: CDR1 GTSNPN, CDR2 SVGIG (reference sequence). The CDR3 spans 13 residues. V was clipped by 2 bases and J by 6 bases; unmatched bases: 5. CDR3 protein: CAWSQGALAEAFF. DNA of the CDR3: TGTGCCTGGAGTCAGGGGGCGCTGGCTGAAGCTTTCTTT.

The V call is TRBV29-1, the J call TRBJ1-2; D is undetermined. The CDR3 sequence is 11 residues long. Germline CDR1 SQVTM, CDR2 ANQGSEA. The CDR3 here is CSSGENYGYTF. The CDR3 DNA reads TGCAGTTCGGGAGAGAACTATGGCTACACCTTC.

The chain couples TRBV6-1 to TRBJ1-3; D gene uncertain. V was shortened by 1 base and J by 0 bases, with 7 bases between the two germline ends. The length of the CDR3 is 15 residues. Germline loops: CDR1 MNHNS, CDR2 SASEGT. CDR3 amino acids: CASSEGLFSGNTIYF. The CDR3 nucleotides are TGTGCCAGCAGTGAAGGACTCTTCTCTGGAAACACCATATATTTT.

The gene calls are TRBV6-5 and TRBJ1-2; perhaps TRBD1 as D (6 bases). The CDR3 loop spans 13 amino acids. CDR1 is MNHEY, CDR2 SVGAGI, per germline. V was shortened by 5 bases and J by 4 bases, with 11 bases between the two germline ends. The CDR3 nucleotides read TGTGCCAGCAGTCCCGACAGGTCCTATGGCTACACCTTC. Its translation is CASSPDRSYGYTF.